The 8 T cell receptor beta chains reported below all come from one sample, sequenced in a study of spatial heterogeneity in lung cancer. Study conclusions and caveats: Expanded intratumoral alpha and beta TCR counts tracked tumor mutation counts.

TCRdb redid the calling of the 5' RACE reads with MiXCR, one entry per CDR3 protein. The sample contains about 2,600 distinct CDR3 sequences, around 8.5% of which appear only once. No cognate antigen is known for these TCRs. Time point described: sample taken at primary tumor resection. The source material was lung tumor tissue, sampled at surgery. These receptors all come from a male donor with early-stage non-small cell lung cancer.

The rearrangement uses TRBV24-1 and TRBJ2-3, with TRBD2 matching over 14 bases. Germline CDR1 and CDR2: KGHDR and SFDVKD. V shed 2 bases, J shed 2 bases, and the junction held 5 bases outside the gene matches. The CDR3 covers 18 residues. In DNA form, the CDR3 reads TGTGCCACCAGTGATTCGGGACTAGCGGGGGTCTTCACAGATACGCAGTATTTT. It translates to CATSDSGLAGVFTDTQYF.

This clonotype has a count of ten or more. The V call is TRBV3-1, the J call TRBJ1-2; D ambiguous. V was cut by 6 bases and J by 2 bases, with 16 bases left in between. The CDR3 has 15 amino acids. Germline-derived CDR1 and CDR2 are LGHDT and YNNKEL (reference sequence). The CDR3 protein is CASRAARMGNYGYTF. The CDR3 DNA is TGTGCCAGCAGGGCCGCTCGGATGGGCAACTATGGCTACACCTTC.

As to this clonotype: Possible read error: a much larger clone is one base away. The chain joins TRBV12-3 or TRBV12-4 to TRBJ2-1, with D possibly TRBD2 on 5 matching bases. This CDR3 spans 14 amino acids. The V and J ends lost 2 bases and 5 bases respectively, with 10 bases between them. The CDR3 DNA follows: TGTGCCAGCAGTTTAATGGGAGAAGACAATGAGCAGTTCTTC. It codes for CASSLMGEDNEQFF.

By its share, this clonotype is medium-sized. The J gene is TRBJ1-1, the V gene TRBV29-1; TRBD1 is a possible D gene (5 bases). Between the trimmed V and J ends, which lost 4 bases and 0 bases, there was a span of 15 bases. Per the germline V gene, CDR1 is SQVTM and CDR2 is ANQGSEA. The CDR3 is 15 amino acids. This CDR3 is CSVVSGAGLNTEAFF. CDR3 nucleotides: TGCAGCGTTGTAAGCGGGGCAGGGTTGAACACTGAAGCTTTCTTT.

By sample share, this clonotype is medium-sized. This chain's CDR3 is CASSSHQRGHYEQYF. The CDR3 DNA is TGTGCCAGCAGTTCCCACCAGCGCGGGCACTACGAGCAGTACTTC. V gene TRBV12-3 or TRBV12-4 combines with J gene TRBJ2-7; TRBD2 is a possible D gene (5 bases). This CDR3 has 15 residues. V lost 4 bases, J lost 3 bases, and 16 bases lay in between.

J is TRBJ2-7 and V is TRBV10-3; maybe TRBD2 (5 bases). The CDR3 loop spans 13 amino acids. V was clipped by 5 bases and J by 2 bases, with 10 bases between them. Germline values: CDR1 ENHRY, CDR2 SYGVKD. The CDR3 DNA follows: TGTGCCATCAGTCTCTCGACTACCTACGAGCAGTACTTC. Residues: CAISLSTTYEQYF.

This clonotype is deemed medium-sized. The gene calls are TRBV19 and TRBJ1-2, with D unresolved. Germline CDR1 and CDR2: LNHDA and SQIVND (reference sequence). The ends were cut back, 10 bases at V and 4 bases at J, with 19 bases in the middle. The CDR3 consists of 14 residues. The CDR3 here is CATLTGHSFYGYTF. CDR3 nucleotides: TGTGCCACCCTAACCGGCCACAGTTTCTATGGCTACACCTTC.

This clonotype came up a few times. The rearrangement uses TRBV14 and TRBJ2-3; TRBD2 is a possible D gene (5 bases). Per germline, CDR1 SGHDN and CDR2 FVKESK. Trimming left V 3 bases short and J 7 bases short, with 14 bases between. This CDR3 spans 14 amino acids. The CDR3 bases are TGTGCCAGCAGCCACCGACCGGCGGGTCATACGCAGTATTTT. Protein: CASSHRPAGHTQYF.